Presented here are 25 T cell receptor beta chains from one specimen sequenced in a study of blood T cell repertoires in COVID-19. Libraries were prepared by immunoSEQ multiplex PCR; TCRdb keeps only in-frame clonotypes and omits some of them. The sample includes some 70,000 clones, 80% of them seen just once. The sequenced sample consisted of peripheral blood. The receptor source for this set is a human donor in a cohort sampled during active COVID-19.

The rearrangement links TRBV27 to TRBJ2-5; no clear D gene. Germline lookup yields CDR1 MNHEY and CDR2 SMNVEV (reference sequence). Trimming removed 7 bases at V and 9 bases at J, with 9 bases between. The CDR3 length is 10 residues. The CDR3 nucleotides read TGTGCCAGCACCGAACATTCCCAGTACTTC. This codes for CASTEHSQYF.

The gene calls are TRBV10-3 and TRBJ2-7, with 10 bases fitting TRBD1. Germline V gene lookup returns CDR1 ENHRY and CDR2 SYGVKD. CDR3 length equals 15 residues. V was pared by 6 bases and J by 2 bases, with 7 bases of the junction left unmatched. The CDR3 DNA reads TGTGCCATCAGAGGCCCGGGACAGGGGACCTACGAGCAGTACTTC. Translation gives CAIRGPGQGTYEQYF.

This clone was seen a single time. The chain combines TRBV28 with TRBJ1-1, with 7 positions matching TRBD1. CDR1 MDHEN and CDR2 SYDVKM come from the germline V gene. The CDR3 is 12 amino acids. The junction had 7 bases not matched to a gene; V was cut back by 6 bases and J by 9 bases. The CDR3 here is CASSSRQGKAFF. The CDR3 region has the DNA TGTGCCAGCAGCTCAAGACAGGGTAAAGCTTTCTTT.

The chain has TRBV21-1 and TRBJ2-7; the table's D call, TRBD1, was not checked against the DNA. TRBV21-1 is a documented pseudogene. This CDR3 spans 14 amino acids. CDR3: CASSLDRAKYEQYV. In nucleotides, the CDR3 is TGTGCCAGCAGTCTGGACAGGGCGAAATACGAGCAGTACGTC.

This clone was seen once. This sequence joins TRBV18 and TRBJ2-7; 12 positions agree with TRBD2. This CDR3 region has 14 residues. Trimming at V came to 3 bases and at J to 5 bases, leaving 2 bases not matched to a gene. In germline, CDR1 is KGHSH, CDR2 LQKENI. The CDR3 region has the DNA TGTGCCAGCTCACCCCGGACTAGCGGGGACGAGCAGTACGTC. Translated: CASSPRTSGDEQYV.

The rearrangement joins TRBV5-1 to TRBJ1-1; D unclear. The germline gives CDR1 SGHRS, CDR2 YFSETQ. This CDR3 has 15 amino acids. Between the trimmed V and J ends, which lost 4 bases and 0 bases, there was a span of 13 bases. DNA for the CDR3: TGCGCCAGCAGCAGGAAGCGGGCGGTGAACACTGAAGCTTTCTTT. Translating gives CASSRKRAVNTEAFF.

The genes are TRBV6-2 or TRBV6-3 and TRBJ2-7; 9 positions match TRBD2. The germline gives CDR1 MNHEY, CDR2 SVGEGT. Trimming took 6 bases from V and 0 from J; bases not matched to a gene: 6. The CDR3 runs 15 residues. The CDR3 is CASSLAGPSSYEQYV. The CDR3, as DNA: TGTGCCAGCAGCCTAGCGGGACCGAGCTCCTACGAGCAGTACGTC.

The chain couples TRBV7-9 to TRBJ2-7, with 10 bases that match TRBD1. Germline V gives CDR1 SEHNR, CDR2 FQNEAQ (reference sequence). After removal of 4 bases from V and 4 bases from J, the junction contained 4 bases not matched to a gene. The CDR3 loop spans 14 amino acids. For the CDR3, the DNA is TGTGCCAGCAGCTCCGGGACAGGGGTATACGAGCAGTACTTC. It specifies CASSSGTGVYEQYF.

The V gene is TRBV6-5, the J gene TRBJ1-2, with 11 bases aligning to TRBD1. Germline CDR1 MNHEY, CDR2 SVGAGI. J lost 8 bases, V lost 5 bases, and 10 bases had no gene match. The CDR3 is made up of 15 amino acids. CDR3 residues: CASSRSPGTGGGYTF. CDR3 coding DNA: TGTGCCAGCAGTCGCTCCCCCGGGACAGGGGGAGGCTACACCTTC.

The V and J genes are TRBV12-3 or TRBV12-4 and TRBJ2-7; 7 nucleotides match TRBD2. After removal of 7 bases from V and 5 bases from J, the junction contained 8 bases not matched to a gene. The CDR3 runs to 13 residues. The chain's CDR3 is CASTSAGAHEQYV. The CDR3 DNA sequence: TGTGCCAGCACGTCTGCGGGAGCCCACGAGCAGTACGTC.

This clone rates as large (0.1 to 1%). The CDR3 nucleotides read TGTGCCAGCAGCTTAGTGGCAGGGGATCCATGGACCGGGGAGCTGTTTTTT. This gives the protein CASSLVAGDPWTGELFF. The chain employs TRBV7-8 and TRBJ2-2, with TRBD1 as a possible D gene (6 bases). Deletions cut 1 base from V and 5 bases from J, with 17 bases between. Germline CDR1 SGHVS, CDR2 FQNEAQ. This CDR3 has 17 residues. Combining the CDR3 with reference TRBV7-8 and TRBJ2-2 gives the whole variable domain GAGVSQSPRYKVAKRGQDVALRCDPISGHVSLFWYQQALGQGPEFLTYFQNEAQLDKSGLPSDRFFAERPEGSVSTLKIQRTQQEDSAVYLCASSLVAGDPWTGELFFGEGSRLTVL.

The chain combines TRBV7-3 with TRBJ2-1, with a tentative D call TRBD2 (7 bases). The germline V and J ends were trimmed by 6 bases and 4 bases, with 19 bases remaining between them. The CDR3 covers 16 residues. CDR1 and CDR2 from the germline V gene are SGHTA and FQGTGA. The CDR3 protein is CASSPRVGGRYNEQFF. CDR3 sequence (DNA): TGTGCCAGCAGTCCCCGGGTGGGGGGGCGATACAATGAGCAGTTCTTC.

The J gene is TRBJ2-3, the V gene TRBV7-3; 10 bases line up with TRBD2. In germline, CDR1 is SGHTA, CDR2 FQGTGA. The CDR3 has 16 amino acids. With V trimmed by 4 bases and J by 0 bases, 4 bases remained unmatched. CDR3 protein: CASSSGLAVSTDTQYF. The CDR3 nucleotides are TGTGCCAGCAGCTCAGGACTAGCGGTCAGCACAGATACGCAGTATTTT.

The V gene is TRBV30, the J gene TRBJ1-5, with TRBD1 matching over 9 bases. CDR1 and CDR2 (germline): GTSNPN, SVGIG (reference sequence). Trimming removed 2 bases from V and 7 bases from J; junction bases left unmatched: 9. This CDR3 has 15 residues. CDR3 loop: CAWSRGQGSGQPQHF. The CDR3 nucleotides are TGTGCCTGGAGTAGGGGACAGGGATCGGGACAGCCCCAGCATTTT.

The chain joins TRBV5-4 to TRBJ1-4; TRBD1 might be the D (5 bases). This CDR3 has 15 amino acids. Trimming stripped 1 base from V and 7 bases from J, with 14 bases between. Germline CDR1 and CDR2: SGHNT and YYREEE (reference sequence). CDR3 in amino acids: CASSLYGGGSEKLFF. Written as DNA, the CDR3 is TGTGCCAGCAGCTTGTACGGGGGAGGTTCTGAAAAACTGTTTTTT.

The CDR3 sequence: CASKGVEVPEAFF. The CDR3 DNA is TGTGCCAGCAAAGGAGTAGAGGTCCCTGAAGCTTTCTTT. The chain links TRBV6-5 to TRBJ1-1, with unresolved D. The germline V gene encodes CDR1 MNHEY and CDR2 SVGAGI. CDR3 length: 13 amino acids. The V end was cut by 7 bases, the J end by 6 bases, with 15 bases between.

This chain connects TRBV7-2 to TRBJ1-1; maybe TRBD1 (6 bases). Between the trimmed V and J ends, which lost 5 bases and 2 bases, there was a span of 15 bases. CDR1 is SGHTA and CDR2 is FQGNSA in the germline V gene. This CDR3 spans 15 amino acids. The CDR3 DNA follows: TGTGCCAGCAGCAGCCGCCCGGACAGCAACACTGAAGCTTTCTTT. Amino acids: CASSSRPDSNTEAFF.

The chain joins TRBV11-3 to TRBJ2-3; no definite D call. V was pared by 5 bases and J by 1 base, with 7 bases between. This CDR3 is built from 13 residues. Germline-derived CDR1 and CDR2 are SGHNT and YENEEA. Here the CDR3 reads CASSPSGTDTQYF. The DNA of the CDR3 is TGTGCCAGCAGCCCGTCGGGCACAGATACGCAGTATTTT.

This chain joins TRBV11-2 and TRBJ2-1, with D tentatively TRBD2 (6 bases). This CDR3 has 15 amino acids. Germline V CDR1 and CDR2: SGHAT, FQNNGV. V was cut by 2 bases and J by 9 bases, with 17 bases left in between. CDR3 sequence reads: CASSLSRGAGIEQFF. The DNA for the CDR3 is TGTGCCAGCAGCTTAAGTCGGGGCGCGGGGATTGAGCAGTTCTTC.

This sequence joins TRBV7-2 and TRBJ2-5; D gene ambiguous. Germline loops: CDR1 SGHTA, CDR2 FQGNSA. V was clipped by 0 bases and J by 5 bases, with 10 bases between them. The CDR3 extends over 14 amino acids. CDR3 region: CASSLAAVFETQYF. The CDR3 DNA reads as TGTGCCAGCAGCTTAGCGGCAGTCTTCGAGACCCAGTACTTC.

This clone was counted only a few times. The chain couples TRBV6-6 to TRBJ1-2; unclear D gene. Per germline, CDR1 MNHNY and CDR2 SVGAGI (reference sequence). CDR3 length: 12 amino acids. Trimming stripped 6 bases from V and 8 bases from J, with 13 bases between. The CDR3 bases are TGTGCCAGCAGCTCCAGCGAAATGGGCTACACCTTC. Translation: CASSSSEMGYTF.

The chain combines TRBV7-3 with TRBJ2-3; 7 positions match TRBD1. Germline V CDR1 and CDR2: SGHTA, FQGTGA. J lost 1 base, V lost 3 bases, and 1 base had no gene match. The CDR3 consists of 14 residues. CDR3 residues: CASSFTGGTDTQYF. Written as DNA, the CDR3 is TGTGCCAGCAGCTTCACAGGGGGCACAGATACGCAGTATTTT.

The V and J genes are TRBV27 and TRBJ2-7; D is possibly TRBD1 (6 bases). This CDR3 contains 13 residues. Germline V lookup: CDR1 MNHEY, CDR2 SMNVEV (reference sequence). Trimming removed 5 bases at V and 2 bases at J, with 10 bases between. The CDR3 is CASSHGGAYEQYV. CDR3 sequence (DNA): TGTGCCAGCAGTCATGGGGGCGCCTACGAGCAGTACGTC.

The chain links TRBV9 to TRBJ2-3; TRBD2 might be the D (8 bases). This CDR3 comprises 16 residues. Trimming shortened V by 2 bases and J by 8 bases, and 21 bases separated the two germline ends. Germline V gives CDR1 SGDLS, CDR2 YYNGEE. CDR3 residues: CASSVLAGSPGGTQYF. As DNA, the CDR3 is TGTGCCAGCAGCGTCCTAGCGGGCTCGCCAGGGGGTACGCAGTATTTT.

The chain uses TRBV12-3 or TRBV12-4 and TRBJ2-7; 7 nucleotides align to TRBD1. Trimming removed 5 bases from V and 2 bases from J; junction bases left unmatched: 3. The CDR3 covers 13 residues. The CDR3 nucleotides are TGTGCCAGCAGTCTGACAGGGACCTACGAGCAGTACTTC. Translating gives CASSLTGTYEQYF.